This T cell receptor (beta chain) originates from a study of blood T cell repertoires in COVID-19 (dated by TCRdb to 2018 to 2020). About the full investigation: The collaborator samples originated in the United States, Italy and Spain and spanned the acute and convalescent phases of COVID-19. The material from the prospective study consisted of cDNA or gDNA derived from T cells, B-cell-depleted T cells, or PBMCs. The dataset comprised deeply sampled blood TCRbeta repertoires from subjects exposed to, actively infected with, or recovered from COVID-19. The repertoires were made available in a free public database intended to serve as a resource for research on the immune response to SARS-CoV-2. Samples were obtained from the ongoing ImmuneRACE study (first 160 participants) and from 1,200 or so subjects provided by 6 global collaborators. The sample metadata nearly always contained a de-identified subject ID, COVID-19 status, age in years and sex. Where available, HLA class I and class II types were obtained from metadata supplied by the sample provider rather than from assay-based typing.

The germline V gene (reference sequence) sets CDR1 to GTSNPN and CDR2 to SVGIG. V lost 0 bases and J lost 5 bases, and the count of bases not matched to a germline gene is 2. The CDR3 starts with the cysteine, ends with the phenylalanine, and has 14 residues. Only the CDR3 DNA is retained, 42 bases long and in frame from the first base. Another Seattle source contributed samples from volunteer blood donors who had recovered from COVID-19. Collaborating institutions collected whole blood in K2EDTA tubes following their own protocols. For TCRbeta analysis, collaborators shipped samples as frozen whole blood, isolated PBMCs, or DNA extracted from either of those sample types. TCRbeta CDR3 regions were amplified from genomic DNA by means of the immunoSEQ Assay, a bias-controlled multiplex PCR. As for the original processing: Nucleated cell counts per sample were estimated from amplification of reference gene primers within the assay. To quantify the absolute abundance of each unique TCRbeta CDR3 rearrangement, sequence reads were collapsed and filtered. For each sample, productive Simpson clonality was calculated as the square root of Simpson's diversity index over productive rearrangements. Here the immuneACCESS table is served through TCRdb, limited to in-frame sequences with V and J called. Missing clones are a known gap in these copies; in checked studies unresolved V genes cover under half, and the rest lacks a known reason. The D gene and trimming were derived from the DNA, and the V and J assignments and clone size from that table. Present in this sample are about 200,000 clones, roughly 89% of which were seen just once. Of the sample, approximately 6.2% falls within the top ten clones.

Overall results and qualifications from the work: The amount of clinical and demographic metadata varied by source and participant and was provided uncurated.

This clone was picked up one time. No antigen is known for it. Within one base of it there is no much larger clone, and no base qualities were kept. The rearrangement combines TRBV30 with TRBJ2-5, with 11 junctional bases fitting TRBD2. Source material: peripheral blood. The source of this sequence is a man aged 55 to 70 who had recovered from COVID-19. The nucleotides are TGTGCCTGGAGTGTTTTAGCGGGAGGGGAGACCCAGTACTTC. Its amino acids are CAWSVLAGGETQYF.